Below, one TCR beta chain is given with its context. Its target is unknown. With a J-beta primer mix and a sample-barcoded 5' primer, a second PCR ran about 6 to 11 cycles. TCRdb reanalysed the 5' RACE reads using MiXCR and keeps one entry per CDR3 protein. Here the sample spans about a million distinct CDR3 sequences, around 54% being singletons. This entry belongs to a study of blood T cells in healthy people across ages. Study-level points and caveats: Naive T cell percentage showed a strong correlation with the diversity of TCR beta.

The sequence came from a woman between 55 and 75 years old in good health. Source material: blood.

The CDR3 coding sequence is TGTGCCAGCAGTTCCCTGTCGGGGTTCACAGATACGCAGTATTTT. It translates to CASSSLSGFTDTQYF. The rearrangement links TRBV28 to TRBJ2-3; possibly TRBD2 for D (5 bases). V was cut by 4 bases and J by 2 bases, with 13 bases left in between. The CDR3 consists of 15 residues. Germline V gene data show CDR1 as MDHEN and CDR2 as SYDVKM.